The clone carrying this T cell receptor (beta chain) has just a few counts. Its target is unknown. This sample is part of a study of response to subunit inactivated influenza vaccine. The study, taken as a whole, reports: The authors suggested that few new T cells are recruited per seasonal influenza vaccination.

TCRdb used MiXCR to reprocess the RT-PCR reads, holding one entry per CDR3 protein. The sample consists of 450,000 to 600,000 distinct CDR3 sequences, approximately 7.1% of them appearing once. V shed 3 bases, J shed 3 bases, and the junction held 2 bases outside the gene matches. The CDR3 totals 15 residues. Germline CDR1 is SGHRS and CDR2 is YFSETQ. The sample here was PBMCs from blood, taken roughly 24 months after vaccination. The chain links TRBV5-1 to TRBJ2-2, with 10 nucleotides matching TRBD1. The TCR was taken from a man aged 45-69 years who received an inactivated influenza vaccine. The CDR3 protein is CASSWGTGDTGELFF. DNA for the CDR3: TGCGCCAGCAGCTGGGGGACAGGGGACACCGGGGAGCTGTTTTTT.